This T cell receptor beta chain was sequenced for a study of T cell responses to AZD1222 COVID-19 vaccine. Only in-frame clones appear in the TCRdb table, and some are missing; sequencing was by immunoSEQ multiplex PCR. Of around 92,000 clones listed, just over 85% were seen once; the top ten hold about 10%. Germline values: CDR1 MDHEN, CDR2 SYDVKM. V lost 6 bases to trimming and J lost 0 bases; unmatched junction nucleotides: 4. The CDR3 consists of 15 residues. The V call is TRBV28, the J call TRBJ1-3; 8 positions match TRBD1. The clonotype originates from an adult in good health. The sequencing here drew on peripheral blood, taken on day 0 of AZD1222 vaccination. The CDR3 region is CASSPDRGSGNTIYF. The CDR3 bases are TGTGCCAGCAGCCCAGACAGGGGCTCTGGAAACACCATATATTTT.